These 14 T cell receptor beta chains originate from one sample sequenced in a study of CD8 T cells in Susac syndrome. Random hexamers were used to reverse transcribe the RNA input (about 0.45 to 1 ug). TCRdb independently ran MiXCR on the immunoSEQ multiplex PCR reads; one entry per CDR3 protein. Of approximately 100,000 distinct CDR3 sequences in the sample, about 90% are singletons; the top ten hold roughly 0.14%. Sequencing input: CD4+ T cells from PBMCs. Receptors were obtained from a human donor in good health.

The chain is built from TRBV30 and TRBJ1-5, with D perhaps TRBD1 (5 bases). Germline-derived CDR1 and CDR2 are GTSNPN and SVGIG (reference sequence). The V and J ends lost 1 base and 5 bases respectively, with 9 bases between them. The CDR3 is 13 amino acids. The CDR3 protein is CAWSAGVDQPQHF. DNA for the CDR3: TGTGCCTGGAGTGCGGGGGTTGATCAGCCCCAGCATTTT.

The chain employs TRBV6-1 and TRBJ2-2; D may be TRBD2 (5 bases). Germline lookup yields CDR1 MNHNS and CDR2 SASEGT. V lost 6 bases to trimming and J lost 0 bases, with 14 bases between them. The CDR3 is made up of 16 amino acids. CDR3 sequence (DNA): TGTGCCAGCAGGACGGAAGGACTTTCGAACACCGGGGAGCTGTTTTTT. Encoded protein: CASRTEGLSNTGELFF.

This chain links TRBV6-4 with TRBJ2-1, with D possibly TRBD1 on 6 matching bases. Germline V gene sequence: CDR1 MRHNA, CDR2 SNTAGT. The germline V and J ends were trimmed by 4 bases and 9 bases, with 19 bases remaining between them. The CDR3 has 15 residues. In nucleotides, the CDR3 is TGTGCCAGCAGTGCCGGCTTTACTAGGGGGAGTGAGCAGTTCTTC. Protein: CASSAGFTRGSEQFF.

The V call is TRBV6-1, the J call TRBJ2-3; 7 bases agree with TRBD1. Germline-derived CDR1 and CDR2 are MNHNS and SASEGT. The CDR3 runs 14 residues. Unmatched junction bases numbered 12, after V lost 5 bases and J lost 10 bases. The CDR3, as DNA: TGTGCCAGCAGTACCTATTTCGGAGACAGGGCGCAGTATTTT. Protein sequence: CASSTYFGDRAQYF.

This chain joins TRBV29-1 and TRBJ2-1; possibly TRBD1 for D (6 bases). V was pared by 2 bases and J by 6 bases, with 11 bases between. CDR3 size: 13 residues. The germline gives CDR1 SQVTM, CDR2 ANQGSEA. CDR3 protein: CSVEKQTGNEQFF. The CDR3 DNA reads as TGCAGCGTTGAAAAGCAGACAGGCAATGAGCAGTTCTTC.

The chain is built from TRBV5-6 and TRBJ1-2, with 9 bases that match TRBD1. J lost 7 bases, V lost 4 bases, and 14 bases had no gene match. Germline V gives CDR1 SGHDT, CDR2 YYEEEE. This CDR3 spans 16 amino acids. CDR3: CASSEAPGQGYFGYTF. The CDR3 DNA sequence: TGTGCCAGCAGCGAAGCGCCGGGACAGGGTTACTTTGGCTACACCTTC.

V gene TRBV3-1 combines with J gene TRBJ1-1, with 7 bases fitting TRBD1. Germline V lookup: CDR1 LGHDT, CDR2 YNNKEL (reference sequence). This CDR3 contains 14 residues. V shed 6 bases, J shed 3 bases, and the junction held 7 bases outside the gene matches. The CDR3 nucleotides are TGTGCCAGCAGTCGCGACAGGGTCGACACTGAAGCTTTCTTT. It translates to CASSRDRVDTEAFF.

This clonotype has only one observation. The chain recombines TRBV6-2 or TRBV6-3 with TRBJ2-2, with 7 bases matching TRBD2. The V gene end was trimmed by 5 bases and the J gene end by 5 bases; junction bases not matched to a gene: 5. Germline CDR1 and CDR2: MNHEY and SVGEGT. The CDR3 contains 14 residues. For the CDR3, the DNA is TGTGCCAGCAGTCCCCTGGGGGGGACCGGGGAGCTGTTTTTT. It specifies CASSPLGGTGELFF.

The chain is built from TRBV29-1 and TRBJ2-7, with 7 bases that match TRBD1. Trimming cost V 8 bases and J 1 base; bases outside gene matches: 5. Germline CDR1 and CDR2: SQVTM and ANQGSEA. This CDR3 contains 12 residues. This CDR3 is CSTRGQSYEQYF. The CDR3 DNA reads as TGCAGCACTCGGGGACAGTCCTACGAGCAGTACTTC.

This chain links TRBV20-1 with TRBJ1-2, with no clear D. Trimming took 5 bases from V and 0 from J, leaving 16 bases between them. Germline values: CDR1 DFQATT, CDR2 SNEGSKA (reference sequence). The CDR3 has 15 residues. CDR3 coding DNA: TGCAGTGCTTCCCCCCGGCAGATGACTAACTATGGCTACACCTTC. It yields the protein CSASPRQMTNYGYTF.

The chain combines TRBV9 with TRBJ2-1, with a possible D match to TRBD1 (6 bases). The CDR3 is 16 residues long. Germline-derived CDR1 and CDR2 are SGDLS and YYNGEE. V dropped 0 bases and J dropped 4 bases, with 14 bases sitting between them. Written as DNA, the CDR3 is TGTGCCAGCAGCGTAGGTATGACAGGAGATTACAATGAGCAGTTCTTC. Protein: CASSVGMTGDYNEQFF.

The chain carries TRBV6-5 and TRBJ1-1; 8 nucleotides align to TRBD1. V lost 3 bases to trimming and J lost 4 bases; unmatched junction nucleotides: 19. Germline lookup yields CDR1 MNHEY and CDR2 SVGAGI. The CDR3 is made up of 19 amino acids. The CDR3 spells CASSYLRTGRRLLATEAFF. DNA for the CDR3: TGTGCCAGCAGTTATCTAAGGACAGGGAGGCGGTTGTTGGCCACTGAAGCTTTCTTT.

The V gene is TRBV7-9, the J gene TRBJ1-4; no firm D call. This CDR3 region has 16 residues. Trimming removed 5 bases at V and 3 bases at J, with 16 bases between. The germline V gene encodes CDR1 SEHNR and CDR2 FQNEAQ (reference sequence). CDR3 sequence reads: CASSRPPGSSNEKLFF. The CDR3 nucleotides are TGTGCCAGCAGCCGCCCCCCGGGGTCTTCTAATGAAAAACTGTTTTTT.

The chain joins TRBV7-9 to TRBJ2-7, with D hard to call. CDR1 and CDR2 (germline): SEHNR, FQNEAQ (reference sequence). The CDR3 is made up of 11 amino acids. Trimming removed 7 bases from V and 3 bases from J, with 7 bases in between. CDR3 bases: TGTGCCAGCACCAAGAGCTACGAGCAGTACTTC. Translated: CASTKSYEQYF.